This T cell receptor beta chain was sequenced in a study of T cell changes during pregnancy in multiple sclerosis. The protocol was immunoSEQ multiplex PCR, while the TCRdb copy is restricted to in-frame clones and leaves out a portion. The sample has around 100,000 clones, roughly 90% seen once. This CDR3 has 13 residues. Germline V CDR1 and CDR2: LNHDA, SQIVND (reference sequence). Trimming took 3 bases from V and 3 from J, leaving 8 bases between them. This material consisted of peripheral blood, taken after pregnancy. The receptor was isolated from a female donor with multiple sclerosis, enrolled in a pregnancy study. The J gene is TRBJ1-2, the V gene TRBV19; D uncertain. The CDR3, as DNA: TGTGCCAGTAGTATCTCCCCGGACTATGGCTACACCTTC. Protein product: CASSISPDYGYTF.